One T cell receptor beta chain is described in this entry. The antigen is not known. This record belongs to a study of cytomegalovirus exposure and HLA in healthy donors. Study findings and constraints: Across donors, most TCRs were seen rarely, yet some public ones were widespread.

The PCR employed 60 Vbeta primers together with 13 Jbeta primers. Libraries were prepared by immunoSEQ multiplex PCR; TCRdb keeps only in-frame clonotypes and omits some of them. In the table there are roughly 220,000 clones, roughly 70% of which are singletons. V gave up 3 bases and J gave up 7 bases, with 7 bases separating them. Germline CDR1 reads WNHNN; CDR2 reads SYGVQD (reference sequence). The CDR3 is 11 amino acids. V usage is TRBV10-1 and J usage is TRBJ2-7; D is perhaps TRBD2 (6 bases). The receptor was derived from a man between 40 and 49 years old in good health and CMV-seropositive. The source material was PBMCs. The DNA of the CDR3 is TGCGCCAGCAGTGACAGCGGGGAGCAGTACTTC. Residues: CASSDSGEQYF.